This section outlines one T cell receptor (beta chain) sequence together with its context. Its matching antigen is unknown. The data originate from a study of blood T cells in healthy people across ages. General observations from the study: Unsorted PBMCs ruled out conclusive naive versus antigen-experienced comparison.

The CDR3 covers 17 residues. The germline gives CDR1 GTSNPN, CDR2 SVGIG (reference sequence). V shed 1 base and J shed 4 bases, with 20 bases lying between them. For the second PCR, which ran for 7 to 11 cycles, a sample-barcoded 5' primer and a J-beta primer mix were used. TCRdb redid the calling of the 5' RACE reads with MiXCR, one entry per CDR3 protein. Of some 1.4 million distinct CDR3 sequences listed, approximately 38% were seen once; the top ten hold roughly 7.7%. Investigators took 8 to 10 milliliters of peripheral blood from every donor. This receptor was identified in a young woman in good health. The rearrangement uses TRBV30 and TRBJ2-1; D tentatively reads TRBD1 or TRBD2 (5 bases each). The sample was blood. CDR3 loop: CAWSDARDAGIYNEQFF. CDR3 coding DNA: TGTGCCTGGAGTGACGCCCGGGACGCCGGAATTTACAATGAGCAGTTCTTC.